The entry below describes one TCR beta chain. This sample stems from a study of blood T cell repertoires in COVID-19. The V end was cut by 5 bases, the J end by 0 bases, with 14 bases between. Germline V gene sequence: CDR1 SGHAT, CDR2 FQNNGV. The CDR3 covers 17 residues. It was during active infection that Seattle patients were enrolled and then longitudinally followed. Source study methods: How many nucleated cells were present was estimated from reference gene primer amplification. Sequenced by immunoSEQ multiplex PCR; TCRdb stores in-frame clones only, minus some. V and J calls and clone size are those listed in that table; D and trimming were worked out from the DNA. The table records approximately 200,000 clones, about 81% of them present only once.

The sample was peripheral blood. The rearrangement joins TRBV11-2 to TRBJ2-6; perhaps TRBD2 as D (5 bases). The sequence was obtained from an elderly woman with COVID-19, enrolled during active disease. The CDR3 region has the DNA TGTGCCAGCAGCGACCTTCGAGGGAGCTCTGGGGCCAACGTCCTGACTTTC. Translating gives CASSDLRGSSGANVLTF.